The 13 T cell receptor beta chains presented below share a single source sample, sequenced in a study of blood T cell repertoires in COVID-19. Method: immunoSEQ multiplex PCR; TCRdb's copy keeps in-frame clones and lacks some. Of 250,000 to 300,000 clones listed, roughly 84% are singletons. Sequences were obtained from peripheral blood. These receptors came from a woman aged 18 to 35 with acute or convalescent COVID-19.

The V gene is TRBV20-1, the J gene TRBJ1-1, with a possible D match to TRBD1 (5 bases). Germline values: CDR1 DFQATT, CDR2 SNEGSKA (reference sequence). The CDR3 covers 11 residues. The germline V and J ends were trimmed by 6 bases and 0 bases, with 5 bases remaining between them. CDR3 protein: CSARVNTEAFF. For the CDR3, the DNA is TGCAGTGCCAGGGTGAACACTGAAGCTTTCTTT.

This clone was seen just once. V and J are TRBV28 and TRBJ2-7; 7 bases are a match to TRBD2. The CDR3 is 15 residues long. V shed 6 bases, J shed 3 bases, and the junction held 11 bases outside the gene matches. Germline values: CDR1 MDHEN, CDR2 SYDVKM. The CDR3, as DNA: TGTGCCAGCAGCCCTGGACTAGTAAGGGTCTACGAGCAGTACTTC. The encoded protein is CASSPGLVRVYEQYF.

Concerning this clone itself: At one end the junction does not follow the germline gene, possibly because of a read error. The rearrangement uses TRBV5-1 and TRBJ2-3; D is perhaps TRBD1 (5 bases). This CDR3 spans 14 amino acids. CDR1 is SGHRS and CDR2 is YFSETQ in the germline V gene. CDR3 in amino acids: CVSRYPGNTDTQYF. CDR3 coding DNA: TGCGTCAGCAGATACCCAGGGAACACAGATACGCAGTATTTT.

This clone was observed a single time. The chain carries TRBV7-3 and TRBJ2-1; tentatively, D is TRBD2 (6 bases). The CDR3 spans 16 residues. The V end was cut by 2 bases, the J end by 4 bases, with 15 bases between. Germline lookup yields CDR1 SGHTA and CDR2 FQGTGA. CDR3: CASSLSNQRAYNEQFF. The CDR3 DNA reads TGTGCCAGCAGCTTATCTAACCAGCGGGCATACAATGAGCAGTTCTTC.

CDR3 amino acids: CASSLDGGSSYNEQFF. For the CDR3, the DNA is TGTGCCAGCAGCTTAGACGGCGGATCCTCCTACAATGAGCAGTTCTTC. V and J are TRBV11-3 and TRBJ2-1, with no clear D. Germline-derived CDR1 and CDR2 are SGHNT and YENEEA. The CDR3 loop spans 16 amino acids. The germline V and J ends were trimmed by 0 bases and 0 bases, with 9 bases remaining between them.

The chain combines TRBV5-1 with TRBJ2-2; tentatively, D is TRBD2 (5 bases). The germline V and J ends were trimmed by 2 bases and 5 bases, with 10 bases remaining between them. Germline V gene data show CDR1 as SGHRS and CDR2 as YFSETQ. This CDR3 contains 14 residues. CDR3 sequence (DNA): TGCGCCAGCAGCTTTGAACGGAGGACCGGGGAGCTGTTTTTT. It translates to CASSFERRTGELFF.

The sample holds a few counts of this clone. V usage is TRBV6-5 and J usage is TRBJ1-1; the D gene is possibly TRBD1 (5 bases). CDR1 is MNHEY, CDR2 SVGAGI, per germline. The CDR3 sequence is 12 residues long. V lost 6 bases and J 9 bases, leaving 14 bases between the germline ends. Here the CDR3 reads CASSDLTAKAFF. For the CDR3, the DNA is TGTGCCAGCAGCGACTTGACAGCGAAAGCTTTCTTT.

V is TRBV6-1 and J is TRBJ1-1; no reliable D call. The germline V gene encodes CDR1 MNHNS and CDR2 SASEGT. The CDR3 length is 15 residues. Trimming took 8 bases from V and 1 from J, leaving 17 bases between them. CDR3 DNA sequence: TGTGCCAGCCTAACCCGCGGGCAGTCGAACACTGAAGCTTTCTTT. Its protein is CASLTRGQSNTEAFF.

V usage is TRBV4-1 and J usage is TRBJ2-1; a possible D gene is TRBD2 (5 bases). Germline-derived CDR1 and CDR2 are MGHRA and YSYEKL. Trimming took off 4 bases at V and 3 bases at J, with 10 bases between the two ends. The CDR3 consists of 14 residues. The CDR3 is CASSLERIYNEQFF. The CDR3 bases are TGCGCCAGCAGCCTAGAGCGGATCTACAATGAGCAGTTCTTC.

This clone was seen more than once but under ten times. The rearrangement uses TRBV7-9 and TRBJ2-2; 12 positions agree with TRBD2. V shed 8 bases, J shed 2 bases, and the junction held 3 bases outside the gene matches. This CDR3 is built from 15 residues. Per germline, CDR1 SEHNR and CDR2 FQNEAQ (reference sequence). The DNA for the CDR3 is TGTGCCAGCCCGACTAGCGGGAGAAACACCGGGGAGCTGTTTTTT. Translated, it gives CASPTSGRNTGELFF.

The chain is built from TRBV4-1 and TRBJ2-3; 8 bases line up with TRBD1. CDR1 is MGHRA and CDR2 is YSYEKL in the germline V gene. The length of the CDR3 is 16 residues. The V segment lost 1 base and the J segment 5 bases; nucleotides outside the gene matches: 8. The CDR3: CASSQGQGKVQDTQYF. CDR3 in DNA: TGCGCCAGCAGCCAAGGACAGGGGAAGGTTCAAGATACGCAGTATTTT.

The CDR3 spells CASGGLGNQPQHF. Here the CDR3 DNA reads TGTGCTAGTGGGGGCCTGGGCAATCAGCCCCAGCATTTT. The rearrangement uses TRBV12-5 and TRBJ1-5; D is uncertain. The CDR3 is 13 amino acids. The germline V and J ends were trimmed by 6 bases and 2 bases, with 8 bases remaining between them. The germline CDR1 and CDR2 sequences are LGHNT and FRNRAP.

The chain links TRBV9 to TRBJ1-1; perhaps TRBD1 as D (5 bases). Germline V CDR1 and CDR2: SGDLS, YYNGEE. The germline V and J ends were trimmed by 3 bases and 3 bases, with 15 bases remaining between them. This CDR3 region has 15 residues. The CDR3 nucleotides read TGTGCCAGCAGCGCCAAATCGGGGGGTGACACTGAAGCTTTCTTT. Translated: CASSAKSGGDTEAFF.